The T cell receptor (beta chain) described here comes from a study of identical twins. TCRdb re-derived calls from the 5' RACE reads in MiXCR, one entry per CDR3 protein. The table lists about 490,000 distinct CDR3 sequences, roughly 15% of them singletons. This CDR3 has 15 residues. The germline V gene has CDR1 LGHDT and CDR2 YNNKEL (reference sequence). Trimming shortened V by 4 bases and J by 5 bases, and 17 bases separated the two germline ends. The study's findings and limits: Invariant T cells like MAIT and iNKT could partly confound the zero-insertion analyses.

This clonotype was counted many times. Its antigen is currently unknown. These data are also associated with another study on yellow fever vaccine responses in identical twins. Per that study: The authors reported partly convergent, partly personalized vaccine responses in identical twins.

Sequencing used CD4+ T cells sorted from blood. The clonotype comes from a woman aged 18-29 years in good health. V and J are TRBV3-1 and TRBJ2-5, with D possibly called TRBD1 or TRBD2 (6 bases each). CDR3 residues: CASSPTWGAAETQYF. Written as DNA, the CDR3 is TGTGCCAGCAGCCCCACATGGGGGGCAGCGGAGACCCAGTACTTC.